These T cell receptor beta chains were read from a single sample in a study of cytomegalovirus exposure and HLA in healthy donors. Method: immunoSEQ multiplex PCR; TCRdb's copy keeps in-frame clones and lacks some. The sample holds some 200,000 clones, approximately 70% seen once. The sequenced sample consisted of PBMCs. The receptors were sampled from a man in his forties in good health and CMV-seropositive. The CDR3 runs from the conserved cysteine through the conserved F or W. The D gene is left open where the match is weak. Clone size is given for some rows only: seen once, a few or many times, or a class if the clone is expanded.

j_call,clone_size,d_call,v_call,cdr3_length,cdr3_nt,cdr3_aa
TRBJ1-2,-,TRBD1,TRBV27,13,TGTGCCAGCAGTAAGGACAGGGTATATGGCTACACCTTC,CASSKDRVYGYTF
TRBJ1-4,-,TRBD1,TRBV7-2,16,TGTGCCAGCAGCGCACAGACAGGGGCAACTAATGAAAAACTGTTTTTT,CASSAQTGATNEKLFF
TRBJ2-3,few,TRBD2,TRBV7-2,15,TGTGCCAGCAGCTTGGCTAGCGGGGGGTTAGATACGCAGTATTTT,CASSLASGGLDTQYF
TRBJ1-3,-,-,TRBV6-5,16,TGTGCCAGCAGTTTCAGGGTTGAGGAGTCTGGAAACACCATATATTTT,CASSFRVEESGNTIYF
TRBJ2-5,-,-,TRBV2,14,TGTGCCAGCAGTTCGGACAGCCCTATCGGAGAGCAGTACTTC,CASSSDSPIGEQYF
TRBJ1-2,-,-,TRBV7-9,15,TGTGCCAGCAGCTTAGCGGGACACCCCTACTATGGCTACACCTTC,CASSLAGHPYYGYTF
TRBJ2-7,-,-,TRBV4-1,14,TGCGCCAGCAGCCACGTACTAGACTCCTACGAGCAGTACTTC,CASSHVLDSYEQYF
TRBJ1-6,few,-,TRBV9,15,TGTGCCAGCAGCCCCGCGGCTGGCTATAATTCACCCCTCCACTTT,CASSPAAGYNSPLHF
TRBJ1-5,-,-,TRBV5-4,15,TGTGCCAGCAGCTTGGGAGGGTCGGTAGGTCAGCCCCAGCATTTT,CASSLGGSVGQPQHF
TRBJ2-6,few,-,TRBV18,15,TGTGCCAGCTCATCCCAGGGGTCTGGGGCCAACGTCCTGACTTTC,CASSSQGSGANVLTF
TRBJ2-1,-,-,TRBV6-5,14,TGTGCCAGCAGTTACGTGGGGGCCAGCAATGAGCAGTTCTTC,CASSYVGASNEQFF
TRBJ1-3,-,-,TRBV19,13,TGTGCCAGTAAAGGGGAGGGCCGAAACACCATATATTTT,CASKGEGRNTIYF
TRBJ2-5,once,TRBD2,TRBV6-5,15,TGTGCCAGCAGTACCCGACTAGCGGGGGGAGAGACCCAGTACTTC,CASSTRLAGGETQYF
TRBJ1-3,-,-,TRBV6-6,12,TGTGCCAGCGAGGGACACAAGGACACCATATATTTT,CASEGHKDTIYF
TRBJ2-1,few,TRBD2,TRBV7-8,18,TGTGCCAGCAGCCCCCGGGGGGGTGGGCTCAGCTCCTACAATGAGCAGTTCTTC,CASSPRGGGLSSYNEQFF
TRBJ2-5,-,-,TRBV7-3,13,TGTGCCAGCAGCTTACGAGGAGAGGAGACCCAGTACTTC,CASSLRGEETQYF
TRBJ2-6,-,TRBD1,TRBV6-1,16,TGTGCCAGCAGTGAAGCTACAGGGGCTGGGGCCAACGTCCTGACTTTC,CASSEATGAGANVLTF
TRBJ1-6,-,-,TRBV6-1,13,TGTGCCAGCGGACTGCTGGGTAATTCACCCCTCCACTTT,CASGLLGNSPLHF
TRBJ1-2,-,-,TRBV18,15,TGTGCCAGCTCACCATCAAACAGGGATCCGGATGGCTACACCTTC,CASSPSNRDPDGYTF
TRBJ1-2,few,-,TRBV6-6,13,TGTGCCAGCAGTTCACAGCTTAACTATGGCTACACCTTC,CASSSQLNYGYTF
TRBJ1-2,-,-,TRBV25-1,14,TGTGCCAGCAGTGAATTCGGGGGATACTATGGCTACACCTTC,CASSEFGGYYGYTF
TRBJ1-2,-,-,TRBV7-9,13,TGTGCCAGCAGCCCAGCCGGACAGCCTGGCTACACCTTC,CASSPAGQPGYTF
TRBJ1-4,-,TRBD1,TRBV25-1,15,TGTGCCAGCAGCGTCGGGACAGGGGGCTTTGAAAAACTGTTTTTT,CASSVGTGGFEKLFF
TRBJ2-3,-,TRBD1,TRBV5-1,17,TGCGCCAGCAGCTTGGGTTTCGGGACAGCGAGCACAGATACGCAGTATTTT,CASSLGFGTASTDTQYF